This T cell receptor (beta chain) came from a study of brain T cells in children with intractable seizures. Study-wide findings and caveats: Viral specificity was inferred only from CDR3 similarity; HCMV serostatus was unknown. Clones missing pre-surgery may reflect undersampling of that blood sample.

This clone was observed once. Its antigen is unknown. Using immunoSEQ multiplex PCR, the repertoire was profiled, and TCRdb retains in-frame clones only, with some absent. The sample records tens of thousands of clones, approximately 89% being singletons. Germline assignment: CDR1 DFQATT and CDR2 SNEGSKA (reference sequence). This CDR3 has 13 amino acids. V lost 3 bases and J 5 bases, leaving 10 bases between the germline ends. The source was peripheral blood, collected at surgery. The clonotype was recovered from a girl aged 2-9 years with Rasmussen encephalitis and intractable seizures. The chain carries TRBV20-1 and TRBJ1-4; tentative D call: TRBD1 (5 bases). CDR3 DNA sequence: TGCAGTGCTAGTAAGGGGAGAAATGAAAAACTGTTTTTT. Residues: CSASKGRNEKLFF.